The rows below give T cell receptor beta chains drawn from one sample of a study of T cell responses to AZD1222 COVID-19 vaccine. Clones were sequenced by immunoSEQ multiplex PCR, and TCRdb holds only the in-frame ones, with some missing. The data hold roughly 150,000 clones, with over 85% observed a single time. The sequences come from peripheral blood, collected on day 0 of AZD1222 vaccination. Receptors were obtained from an adult in good health. Both conserved end residues are part of each CDR3. D genes are given only for firm matches. Size values are once, few and many counts, or a class for expanded clones, and some rows have none.

J gene,V gene,CDR3 length,clone size,D gene,CDR3 protein,CDR3 DNA
TRBJ2-7,TRBV15,13,-,-,CATSRDPGVEQYF,TGTGCCACCAGCAGAGATCCGGGGGTCGAGCAGTACTTC
TRBJ1-6,TRBV5-1,15,-,TRBD1,CASSPRQGYNSPLHF,TGCGCCAGCAGCCCGCGACAGGGGTATAATTCACCCCTCCACTTT
TRBJ1-1,TRBV21-1,14,-,-,CASSKVRGHTEAFF,TGTGCCAGCAGCAAAGTGAGAGGCCACACTGAAGCTTTCTTT
TRBJ2-1,TRBV9,16,-,-,CASSVRGEVSYNEQFF,TGTGCCAGCAGCGTAAGAGGGGAGGTCTCCTACAATGAGCAGTTCTTC
TRBJ2-7,TRBV7-2,14,-,TRBD1,CASSLRTGANEQYF,TGTGCCAGCAGCTTACGGACAGGGGCCAACGAGCAGTACTTC
TRBJ2-7,TRBV6-5,14,-,-,CASRNANKAYEQYF,TGTGCCAGCAGAAACGCTAATAAGGCCTACGAGCAGTACTTC
TRBJ2-1,TRBV7-6,15,-,-,CASSLGGGSYNEQFF,TGTGCCAGCAGCTTAGGTGGGGGATCCTACAATGAGCAGTTCTTC
TRBJ2-5,TRBV4-2,16,few,TRBD1,CASSPLGQGLQETQYF,TGTGCCAGCAGCCCCCTAGGACAGGGCCTCCAAGAGACCCAGTACTTC
TRBJ2-2,TRBV7-2,15,-,-,CAEGAGGLNTGELFF,TGTGCCGAGGGGGCGGGAGGCCTGAACACCGGGGAGCTGTTTTTT
TRBJ1-4,TRBV4-1,16,once,-,CASSPSGRPMNEKLFF,TGCGCCAGCAGCCCCTCCGGGAGGCCCATGAATGAAAAACTGTTTTTT
TRBJ1-5,TRBV20-1,13,-,-,CSASGRKNQPQHF,TGCAGTGCTAGTGGACGGAAAAATCAGCCCCAGCATTTT
TRBJ1-2,TRBV6-2/TRBV6-3,13,-,-,CASSYRTVYGYTF,TGTGCCAGCAGTTACCGGACAGTCTATGGCTACACCTTC
TRBJ2-7,TRBV14,16,-,-,CASSQELQGGQYEQYF,TGTGCCAGCAGCCAAGAATTACAGGGAGGGCAGTACGAGCAGTACTTC
TRBJ1-5,TRBV14,16,-,-,CASSQDLGQVNQPQHF,TGTGCCAGCAGCCAAGATTTGGGGCAGGTCAATCAGCCCCAGCATTTT
TRBJ1-5,TRBV24-1,14,-,TRBD1,CATQSATGDQPQHF,TGTGCCACCCAAAGCGCGACAGGGGATCAGCCCCAGCATTTT
TRBJ1-4,TRBV3-1/TRBV3-2,14,-,-,CASSRGGTNEKLFF,TGTGCCAGCAGCCGAGGGGGGACTAATGAAAAACTGTTTTTT
TRBJ2-7,TRBV7-9,14,-,TRBD2,CASSPGLADYEQYF,TGTGCCAGCAGCCCGGGGCTAGCGGACTACGAGCAGTACTTC
TRBJ2-2,TRBV2,14,once,-,CASGRGMNTGELFF,TGTGCCAGCGGACGGGGGATGAACACCGGGGAGCTGTTTTTT
TRBJ2-1,TRBV18,14,-,-,CASSPSTRNNEQFF,TGTGCCAGCTCACCGTCGACGAGGAACAATGAGCAGTTCTTC
TRBJ2-7,TRBV5-1,15,-,TRBD2,CASSLTSGGSYEQYF,TGCGCCAGCAGCCTGACTAGCGGGGGTTCCTACGAGCAGTACTTC
TRBJ1-5,TRBV29-1,14,-,TRBD1,CSVQDRGWGQPQHF,TGCAGCGTCCAAGACAGGGGATGGGGTCAGCCCCAGCATTTT
TRBJ2-7,TRBV6-6,15,-,TRBD2,CASSYQAGGGREQYF,TGTGCCAGCAGTTACCAAGCGGGAGGGGGTCGGGAGCAGTACTTC
TRBJ1-5,TRBV6-2/TRBV6-3,14,-,-,CASSFGGTGQPQHF,TGTGCCAGCAGTTTTGGGGGGACGGGGCAGCCCCAGCATTTT
TRBJ1-2,TRBV5-5,17,-,TRBD1,CASSFWTGGVTVDGYTF,TGTGCCAGCAGCTTTTGGACAGGGGGAGTCACGGTTGATGGCTACACCTTC
TRBJ2-4,TRBV27,15,-,TRBD2,CASGRGGSNKNIQYF,TGTGCCAGCGGTCGGGGGGGGTCGAACAAAAACATTCAGTACTTC
TRBJ2-1,TRBV7-9,16,-,-,CASSRSGGDLWNEQFF,TGTGCCAGCAGCAGGTCAGGGGGGGATCTCTGGAATGAGCAGTTCTTC
TRBJ2-5,TRBV20-1,11,-,-,CSAEIAATQYF,TGCAGTGCGGAGATAGCTGCGACCCAGTACTTC
TRBJ1-6,TRBV7-2,15,few,-,CASSFGRSYNSPLHF,TGTGCCAGCAGCTTCGGGCGCTCCTATAATTCACCCCTCCACTTT
TRBJ1-4,TRBV7-9,15,-,-,CASSYYREKHEKLFF,TGTGCCAGCAGCTATTACAGGGAAAAGCATGAAAAACTGTTTTTT
TRBJ2-1,TRBV7-8,17,-,TRBD2,CASSHTVGLAEYNEQFF,TGTGCCAGCAGCCATACCGTGGGACTAGCGGAGTACAATGAGCAGTTCTTC
TRBJ2-3,TRBV11-2,15,-,TRBD2,CASSSGTSSTDTQYF,TGTGCCAGCAGCTCCGGGACTAGCAGTACAGATACGCAGTATTTT
TRBJ1-5,TRBV21-1,17,-,-,CASSSPGETGLNQPQHF,TGTGCCAGCAGCTCCCCGGGGGAGACAGGGCTCAATCAGCCCCAGCATTTT
TRBJ1-1,TRBV7-2,16,-,-,CASSLPSYFMNTEAFF,TGTGCCAGCAGCTTACCTTCCTACTTCATGAACACTGAAGCTTTCTTT
TRBJ2-7,TRBV5-1,14,once,TRBD2,CASKAGTATYEQYF,TGCGCCAGCAAAGCGGGGACTGCTACCTACGAGCAGTACTTC
TRBJ2-5,TRBV6-2/TRBV6-3,17,-,TRBD2,CASSYGGLAGGRETQYF,TGTGCCAGCAGTTACGGAGGACTAGCGGGGGGGCGGGAGACCCAGTACTTC
TRBJ1-3,TRBV12-3/TRBV12-4,12,-,-,CASSSGGNTIYF,TGTGCCAGCAGTTCCGGTGGAAACACCATATATTTT
TRBJ1-6,TRBV6-2/TRBV6-3,14,-,-,CASSYSKESSPLHF,TGTGCCAGCAGTTACTCGAAGGAGAGTTCACCCCTCCACTTT
TRBJ2-7,TRBV4-1,15,-,-,CASSQDWRGSYEQYF,TGCGCCAGCAGCCAAGATTGGAGGGGCTCCTACGAGCAGTACTTC
TRBJ2-3,TRBV6-5,13,-,-,CASRAVQGWTQYF,TGTGCCAGCAGGGCGGTCCAGGGATGGACGCAGTATTTT
TRBJ2-3,TRBV7-6,16,-,TRBD1,CASSSLDRGPTDTQYF,TGTGCCAGCAGCTCCCTAGACAGGGGGCCAACAGATACGCAGTATTTT
TRBJ2-7,TRBV3-1/TRBV3-2,12,-,-,CASSQVGDEQYF,TGTGCCAGCAGCCAAGTGGGGGACGAGCAGTACTTC
TRBJ1-5,TRBV30,17,once,-,CAWPPGHCYYSNQPQHF,TGTGCCTGGCCGCCGGGACACTGCTACTATAGCAATCAGCCCCAGCATTTT
TRBJ2-3,TRBV28,11,few,-,CASSQGHTQYF,TGTGCCAGCAGTCAAGGGCATACGCAGTATTTT
TRBJ1-1,TRBV7-9,14,-,-,CASILGGTGTEAFF,TGTGCCAGCATCCTAGGGGGAACGGGCACTGAAGCTTTCTTT
TRBJ1-4,TRBV6-2/TRBV6-3,12,-,TRBD1,CASSVTGPKLFF,TGTGCCAGCAGTGTGACAGGGCCAAAACTGTTTTTT